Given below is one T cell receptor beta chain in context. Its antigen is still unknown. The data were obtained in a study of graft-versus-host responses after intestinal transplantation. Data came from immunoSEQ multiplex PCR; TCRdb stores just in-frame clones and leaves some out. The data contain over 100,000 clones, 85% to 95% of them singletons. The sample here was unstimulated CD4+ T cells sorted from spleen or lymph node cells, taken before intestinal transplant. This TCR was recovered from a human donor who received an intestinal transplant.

As DNA, the CDR3 is TGCAGCGTTAAACCAGCCGCCTACGAGCAGTACTTC. Its protein product is CSVKPAAYEQYF. The chain links TRBV29-1 to TRBJ2-7; D is unclear. The CDR3 is 12 amino acids. Germline loops: CDR1 SQVTM, CDR2 ANQGSEA. V was cut by 5 bases and J by 2 bases, with 10 bases left in between.